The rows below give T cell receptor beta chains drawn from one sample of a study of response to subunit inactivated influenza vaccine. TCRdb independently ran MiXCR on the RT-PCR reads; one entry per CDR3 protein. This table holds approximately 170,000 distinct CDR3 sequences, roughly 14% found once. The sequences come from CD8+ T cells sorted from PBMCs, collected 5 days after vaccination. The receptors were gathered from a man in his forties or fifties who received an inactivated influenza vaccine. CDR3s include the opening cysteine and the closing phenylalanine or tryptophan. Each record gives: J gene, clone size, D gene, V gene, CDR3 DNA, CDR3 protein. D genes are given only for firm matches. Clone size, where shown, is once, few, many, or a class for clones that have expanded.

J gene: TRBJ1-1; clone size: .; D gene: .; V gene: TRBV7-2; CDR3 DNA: TGTGCCAGCAGCTCCATAACCGGGACAATCACTGAAGCTTTCTTT; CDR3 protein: CASSSITGTITEAFF
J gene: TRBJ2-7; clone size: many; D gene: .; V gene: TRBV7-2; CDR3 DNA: TGTGCCAGCAGCTTAGGGACGGCCTACGAGCAGTACTTC; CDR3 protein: CASSLGTAYEQYF
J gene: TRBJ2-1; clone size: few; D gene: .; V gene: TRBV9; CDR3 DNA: TGTGCCAGCAGTACTAACAATGAGCAGTTCTTC; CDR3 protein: CASSTNNEQFF
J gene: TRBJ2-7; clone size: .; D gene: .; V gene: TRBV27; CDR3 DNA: TGTGCCAGCAGCCGGGACGGGGCCTACGAGCAGTACTTC; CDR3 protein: CASSRDGAYEQYF
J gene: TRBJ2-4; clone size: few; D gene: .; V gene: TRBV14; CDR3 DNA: TGTGCCAGCAGCCAAGGCCGACAGCCCGGTTCCAAAAACATTCAGTACTTC; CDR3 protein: CASSQGRQPGSKNIQYF
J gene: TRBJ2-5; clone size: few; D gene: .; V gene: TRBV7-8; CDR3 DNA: TGTGCCAGCAGCTTACGGGACAACGAAGAGACCCAGTACTTC; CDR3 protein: CASSLRDNEETQYF
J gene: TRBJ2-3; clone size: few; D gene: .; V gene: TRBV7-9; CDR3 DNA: TGTGCCAGCAGCTCCGGGGTAGGGTCGGCAGATACGCAGTATTTT; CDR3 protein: CASSSGVGSADTQYF
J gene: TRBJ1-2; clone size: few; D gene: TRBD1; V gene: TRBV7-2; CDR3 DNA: TGTGCCAGCCAGGGGGGGAACTATGGCTACACCTTC; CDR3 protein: CASQGGNYGYTF
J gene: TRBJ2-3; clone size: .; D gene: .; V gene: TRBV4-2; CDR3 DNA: TGTGCCAGCAGCCAAGGGGAGGGCACAGATACGCAGTATTTT; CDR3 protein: CASSQGEGTDTQYF
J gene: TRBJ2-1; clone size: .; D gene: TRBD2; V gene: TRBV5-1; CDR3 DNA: TGCGCCAGCCGTGGGTATAGCGGGAGTATGTCCTACAATGAGCAGTTCTTC; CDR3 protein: CASRGYSGSMSYNEQFF
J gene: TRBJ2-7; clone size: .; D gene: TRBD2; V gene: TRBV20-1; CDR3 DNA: TGCAGTGCTAGAGATTGGACTAGCGGGGGCTACGAGCAGTACTTC; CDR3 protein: CSARDWTSGGYEQYF
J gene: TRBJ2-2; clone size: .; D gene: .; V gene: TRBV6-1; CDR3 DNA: TGTGCCAGCAGTGCCTACCATAGGGGTTACACCGGGGAGCTGTTTTTT; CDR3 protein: CASSAYHRGYTGELFF
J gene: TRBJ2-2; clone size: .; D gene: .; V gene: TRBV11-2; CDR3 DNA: TGTGCCAGCAGCTTAATCTGGGAGACCGGGGAGCTGTTTTTT; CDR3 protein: CASSLIWETGELFF
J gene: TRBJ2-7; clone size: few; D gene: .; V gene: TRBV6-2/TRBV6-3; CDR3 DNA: TGTGCCAGCAGTTACTATCGGGTTAACGAGCAGTACTTC; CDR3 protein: CASSYYRVNEQYF
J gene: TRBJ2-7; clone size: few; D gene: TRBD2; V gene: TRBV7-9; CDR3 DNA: TGTGCCAGCAGCTTAGAGGCTAGCGGGGTCTACGAGCAGTACTTC; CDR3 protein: CASSLEASGVYEQYF
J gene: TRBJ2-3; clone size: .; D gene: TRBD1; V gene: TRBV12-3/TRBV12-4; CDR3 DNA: TGTGCCAGCACCACTCTTGGGACAGGTGGAAATACGCAGTATTTT; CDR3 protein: CASTTLGTGGNTQYF
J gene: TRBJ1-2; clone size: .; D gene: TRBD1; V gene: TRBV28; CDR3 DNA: TGTGCCAGCAGTTTTTTCGGGACAGGGGTTGGCTACACCTTC; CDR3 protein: CASSFFGTGVGYTF
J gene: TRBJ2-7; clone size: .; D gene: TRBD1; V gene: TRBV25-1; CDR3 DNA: TGTGCCACCCCGGGACAGGGGCCCTACGAGCAGTACTTC; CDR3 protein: CATPGQGPYEQYF
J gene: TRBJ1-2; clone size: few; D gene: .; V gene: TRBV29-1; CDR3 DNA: TGCAGCGTTGAAGGGCAGGGCAAGGGCTATGGCTACACCTTC; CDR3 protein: CSVEGQGKGYGYTF
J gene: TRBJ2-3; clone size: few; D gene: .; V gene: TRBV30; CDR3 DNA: TGTGCCTGGACACCCAGTTTGGGTACGCAGTATTTT; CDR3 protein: CAWTPSLGTQYF
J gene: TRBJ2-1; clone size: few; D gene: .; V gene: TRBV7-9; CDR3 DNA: TGTGCCAGCAGCTTATGGTCAGTCACCCCCTACAATGAGCAGTTCTTC; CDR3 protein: CASSLWSVTPYNEQFF
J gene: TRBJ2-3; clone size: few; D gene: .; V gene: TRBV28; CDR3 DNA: TGTGCCAGCAGTTTACCTAGCGTTCGCACAGATACGCAGTATTTT; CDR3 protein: CASSLPSVRTDTQYF
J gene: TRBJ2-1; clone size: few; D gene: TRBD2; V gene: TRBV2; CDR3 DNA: TGTGCCAGCACGCTAGCGGGAGGCAATGAGCAGTTCTTC; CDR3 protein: CASTLAGGNEQFF
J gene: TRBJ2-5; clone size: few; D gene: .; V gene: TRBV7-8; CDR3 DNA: TGTGCCAGCCAAGCCCCACTCCGGGAGACCCAGTACTTC; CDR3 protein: CASQAPLRETQYF
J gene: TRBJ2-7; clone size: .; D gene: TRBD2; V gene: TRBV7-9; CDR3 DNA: TGTGCCAGCAGCTGGCTAGCGGGAGGGCCCTCCGAGCAGTACTTC; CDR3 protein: CASSWLAGGPSEQYF
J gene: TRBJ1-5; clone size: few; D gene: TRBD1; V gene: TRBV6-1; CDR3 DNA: TGTGCCAGCAGTCGACAGGGGGCCCACGATCAGCCCCAGCATTTT; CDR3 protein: CASSRQGAHDQPQHF
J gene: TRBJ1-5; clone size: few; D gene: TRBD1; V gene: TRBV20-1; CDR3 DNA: TGCAGTGCCCTTGGCAGGGGGAATCAGCCCCAGCATTTT; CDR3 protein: CSALGRGNQPQHF
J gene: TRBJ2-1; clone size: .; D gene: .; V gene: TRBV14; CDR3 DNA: TGTGCCAGCAGCCAAAAGTTTAGTCCCCGATACAATGAGCAGTTCTTC; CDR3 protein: CASSQKFSPRYNEQFF
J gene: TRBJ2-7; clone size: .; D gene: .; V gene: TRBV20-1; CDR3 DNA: TGCAGTGCTAGACCGTACCTTGAGGGAGACGAGCAGTACTTC; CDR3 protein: CSARPYLEGDEQYF
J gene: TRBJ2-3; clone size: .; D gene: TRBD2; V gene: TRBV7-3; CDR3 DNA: TGTGCCAGCAGCCTAGGGACTAGCGGGTGGCCCACAGATACGCAGTATTTT; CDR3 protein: CASSLGTSGWPTDTQYF
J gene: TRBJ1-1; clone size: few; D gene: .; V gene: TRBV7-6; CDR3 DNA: TGTGCCAGCAGCCCCAGTCGCGTCCAAAGTGCGGAGGAAGCTTTCTTT; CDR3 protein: CASSPSRVQSAEEAFF
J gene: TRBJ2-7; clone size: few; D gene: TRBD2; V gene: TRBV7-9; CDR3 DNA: TGTGCCAGCAGCTCCTTTGGGGGGGAATACGAGCAGTACTTC; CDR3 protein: CASSSFGGEYEQYF
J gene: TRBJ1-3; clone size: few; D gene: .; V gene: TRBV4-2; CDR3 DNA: TGTGCCAGCAGCCAGGACGGTAGCTCTGGAAACACCATATATTTT; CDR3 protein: CASSQDGSSGNTIYF
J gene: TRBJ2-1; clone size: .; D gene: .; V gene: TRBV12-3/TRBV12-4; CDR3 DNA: TGTGCCAGCAGTTTTAGGGATGAGCAGTTCTTC; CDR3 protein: CASSFRDEQFF
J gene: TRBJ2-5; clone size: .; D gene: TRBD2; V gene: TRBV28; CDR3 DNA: TGTGCCAGCAGTCCAGGGACTAGCAACGTCCAAGAGACCCAGTACTTC; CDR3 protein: CASSPGTSNVQETQYF
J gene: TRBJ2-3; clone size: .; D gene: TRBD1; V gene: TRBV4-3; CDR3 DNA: TGCGCCAGCAGCCAGGACACAGGGGCCAGCACAGATACGCAGTATTTT; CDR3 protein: CASSQDTGASTDTQYF
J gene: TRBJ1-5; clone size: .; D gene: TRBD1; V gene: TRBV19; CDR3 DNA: TGTGCCAGTAGTGTGGCAGGGGGGGGCTATCAGCCCCAGCATTTT; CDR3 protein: CASSVAGGGYQPQHF